This T cell receptor (beta chain) emerged from a study of T cell responses to AZD1222 COVID-19 vaccine. Across the whole study: Second doses that came at about 4 or about 12 weeks were put together. Broader study findings: At baseline, just five or six AZD1222 recipients tested seropositive.

Repertoires were generated with immunoSEQ multiplex PCR, while TCRdb's copy carries only in-frame clones and drops some. Of 67,000 or so clones in the sample, around 83% were seen once. CDR1 is SGHVS and CDR2 is FQNEAQ in the germline V gene. This CDR3 spans 16 amino acids. J gave up 8 bases and V 3 bases, and 8 bases lay outside the gene matches. About this clone itself: The antigen remains undetermined.

Material: peripheral blood, obtained on day 0 of AZD1222 vaccination. The clonotype comes from an adult in good health. The J gene is TRBJ1-4, the V gene TRBV7-8; 11 positions agree with TRBD1. The CDR3: CASSLSGQGVGEKLFF. In nucleotides, the CDR3 is TGTGCCAGCAGCTTGTCGGGACAGGGGGTGGGGGAAAAACTGTTTTTT.